This T cell receptor beta chain was sequenced during a study of Ad26.COV2.S vaccination and SARS-CoV-2 variants. Germline values: CDR1 SNHLY, CDR2 FYNNEI. The V and J ends lost 1 base and 7 bases respectively, with 13 bases between them. The CDR3 loop spans 14 amino acids. Clones were sequenced by immunoSEQ multiplex PCR, and TCRdb holds only the in-frame ones, with some missing. This sample yields about 140,000 clones, of which 86% are seen a single time; less than 6% belongs to the top ten. The source is a human donor who had recovered from COVID-19. This rearrangement joins TRBV2 to TRBJ2-5; D is unclear. The specimen was peripheral blood, collected after recovery from COVID-19. As DNA, the CDR3 is TGTGCCAGCAGTGAAGGGGGAACCATTGGGACCCAGTACTTC. Protein: CASSEGGTIGTQYF.